This T cell receptor beta chain was found in a study of blood T cell repertoires in COVID-19. Across the study: Whether acute or convalescent, the COVID-19 samples came from the United States, Italy and Spain.

Germline assignment: CDR1 MDHEN and CDR2 SYDVKM. V was clipped by 6 bases and J by 3 bases; unmatched bases: 4. CDR3 size: 14 residues. In the study's own analysis: Estimation of nucleated cell counts was performed using reference gene primer amplification. Sequencing was performed with immunoSEQ multiplex PCR; in TCRdb, only in-frame clones are kept and a portion is missing. Clone size and the V and J calls come from that table; the DNA yielded D and trimming. This sample yields fewer than 500,000 clones, of which 75% to 90% are seen a single time; about 1.1% belongs to the top ten. What was sequenced was PBMCs or T cells enriched from blood (not recorded which). The TCR sequence derives from a man in his thirties or forties who had recovered from COVID-19. The chain has TRBV28 and TRBJ2-1; TRBD2 aligns across 8 bases. CDR3 region: CASRTGTSYNEQFF. CDR3 in DNA: TGTGCCAGCAGGACCGGGACTAGCTACAATGAGCAGTTCTTC. Full variable domain (rest looked up from reference TRBV28 and TRBJ2-1): DVKVTQSSRYLVKRTGEKVFLECVQDMDHENMFWYRQDPGLGLRLIYFSYDVKMKEKGDIPEGYSVSREKKERFSLILESASTNQTSMYLCASRTGTSYNEQFFGPGTRLTVL.